These 20 T cell receptor beta chains share one sample of origin, sequenced in a study of blood T cells in healthy people across ages. A second PCR, run for about 6 to 11 cycles, used a sample-barcoded 5' primer plus a J-beta primer mix. TCRdb re-analysed the 5' RACE reads in MiXCR, keeping a single row per CDR3 protein. The sample includes 550,000 to 700,000 distinct CDR3 sequences, roughly a quarter of them seen just once. The specimen was blood. The receptor set was obtained from a woman in her seventies in good health.

The chain joins TRBV25-1 to TRBJ2-1; D is unclear. There are 14 residues in the CDR3. Trimming took off 6 bases at V and 0 bases at J, with 9 bases between the two ends. The germline V gene encodes CDR1 MGHDK and CDR2 SYGVNS. The CDR3 spells CASSLEVSYNEQFF. Written as DNA, the CDR3 is TGTGCCAGCAGCCTCGAGGTCTCCTACAATGAGCAGTTCTTC.

V usage is TRBV7-4 and J usage is TRBJ1-5; no clear D gene. CDR3 length: 16 amino acids. The V gene lost 10 bases and the J gene lost 0 bases, with 19 bases spanning the gap. Germline V gene data show CDR1 as SGHVT and CDR2 as SQSDAQ. CDR3 sequence: CANPQRTPDSNQPQHF. DNA for the CDR3: TGTGCCAACCCTCAAAGGACGCCGGATAGCAATCAGCCCCAGCATTTT.

This clonotype came up a few times. This chain connects TRBV4-3 to TRBJ1-2, with D hard to call. This CDR3 region has 15 residues. Germline V gene lookup returns CDR1 LGHNA and CDR2 YSLEER. Trimming removed 5 bases from V and 4 bases from J, with 17 bases in between. CDR3 nucleotides: TGCGCCAGCAGCAAACAACAAGCTCGAAGCTATGGCTACACCTTC. It codes for CASSKQQARSYGYTF.

A few counts support this clonotype. This chain uses TRBV7-6 with TRBJ2-7; D not resolved. The CDR3 contains 12 residues. Between the trimmed V and J ends, which lost 9 bases and 4 bases, there was a span of 13 bases. Germline values: CDR1 SGHVS, CDR2 FNYEAQ. CDR3 residues: CASSQNGYEQYF. CDR3 bases: TGTGCCAGTTCCCAAAATGGGTACGAGCAGTACTTC.

This clonotype was detected a few times. The chain carries TRBV5-1 and TRBJ1-3; D is unresolved. CDR1 and CDR2 from the germline V gene are SGHRS and YFSETQ. The CDR3 has 17 residues. The V and J ends lost 1 base and 0 bases respectively, with 14 bases between them. The chain's CDR3 is CASSLLFSGSSGNTIYF. DNA of the CDR3: TGCGCCAGCAGCTTGCTTTTTTCGGGGTCCTCTGGAAACACCATATATTTT.

The chain employs TRBV21-1 and TRBJ2-1; the D call in the table, TRBD2, was not verified against the DNA. TRBV21-1 is an annotated pseudogene. This CDR3 is built from 15 residues. CDR3 amino acids: CASSKGAGSYNEQFF. Written as DNA, the CDR3 is TGTGCCAGCAGCAAAGGAGCGGGGTCCTACAATGAGCAGTTCTTC.

J is TRBJ2-5 and V is TRBV7-2; D perhaps matches TRBD1 (5 bases). TRBJ2-7 explains the end of the DNA better; the J call may be wrong. CDR1 SGHTA and CDR2 FQGNSA come from the germline V gene. The CDR3 loop spans 15 amino acids. The CDR3 sequence is CASSLGRVGPIEQYF. The CDR3 region has the DNA TGTGCCAGCAGCTTAGGACGTGTGGGGCCAATCGAGCAGTACTTC.

There are a few counts of this clonotype. This sequence joins TRBV29-1 and TRBJ1-4, with 7 bases matching TRBD1. V dropped 5 bases and J dropped 8; count of bases not matched to a gene: 8. In germline, CDR1 is SQVTM, CDR2 ANQGSEA. The CDR3 spans 13 residues. The CDR3 protein is CSVKGQNKEKLFF. In DNA form, the CDR3 reads TGCAGCGTTAAGGGACAGAACAAAGAAAAACTGTTTTTT. The full variable domain, in which reference TRBV29-1 and TRBJ1-4 provide the parts outside the CDR3, is SAVISQKPSRDICQRGTSLTIQCQVDSQVTMMFWYRQQPGQSLTLIATANQGSEATYESGFVIDKFPISRPNLTFSTLTVSNMSPEDSSIYLCSVKGQNKEKLFFGSGTQLSVL.

This clonotype was picked up a small number of times. V is TRBV4-3 and J is TRBJ2-2; D is perhaps TRBD2 (5 bases). V lost 4 bases to trimming and J lost 2 bases, with 11 bases between them. Germline assignment: CDR1 LGHNA and CDR2 YSLEER. This CDR3 region has 15 residues. The CDR3 DNA is TGCGCCAGCAGCCCCCAGCGGCCCAACACCGGGGAGCTGTTTTTT. Amino acid sequence: CASSPQRPNTGELFF.

On this clonotype itself: The conserved phenylalanine or tryptophan normally closing the CDR3 is absent here, so this likely arose from a read error. The chain carries TRBV7-2 and TRBJ2-1, with unresolved D. With the DNA end fitting TRBJ2-7 better, the J assignment may be wrong. Germline CDR1 is SGHTA and CDR2 is FQGNSA. CDR3 length: 11 residues. This CDR3 is CASAYSYEQYL. CDR3 in DNA: TGTGCCAGCGCCTACTCGTACGAGCAGTACCTC.

The rearrangement uses TRBV6-1 and TRBJ1-2; no clear D. Per the germline V gene, CDR1 is MNHNS and CDR2 is SASEGT. CDR3 size: 14 residues. Trimming removed 2 bases from V and 4 bases from J, with 11 bases in between. The DNA for the CDR3 is TGTGCCAGCAGTGAAAGTCCGGGCCGCTATGGCTACACCTTC. Amino acids: CASSESPGRYGYTF.

V and J are TRBV2 and TRBJ2-3, with 13 nucleotides matching TRBD2. The germline V gene has CDR1 SNHLY and CDR2 FYNNEI. The CDR3 is 18 residues long. Losses at the gene ends were 2 bases for V and 2 bases for J; bases not matched to a gene: 7. The CDR3 sequence is CASSETLAGGSFTDTQYF. The CDR3 nucleotides read TGTGCCAGCAGTGAAACACTAGCGGGGGGGAGTTTCACAGATACGCAGTATTTT.

A few counts support this clonotype. The CDR3, as DNA: TGTGCCAGCAGTTTGCCTCGGACAGGTATCTACGAGCAGTACTTC. This gives the protein CASSLPRTGIYEQYF. The chain carries TRBV6-5 and TRBJ2-5; 7 bases match TRBD1. The tail of the sequence fits TRBJ2-7 better, so the J call may be wrong. The CDR3 has 15 residues. CDR1 and CDR2 (germline): MNHEY, SVGAGI.

In this sample, this clonotype turned up a few times. This chain joins TRBV20-1 and TRBJ2-1; D possibly corresponds to TRBD2 (6 bases). The CDR3 spans 15 residues. The V and J ends lost 6 bases and 2 bases respectively, with 17 bases between them. CDR1 DFQATT and CDR2 SNEGSKA come from the germline V gene (reference sequence). The CDR3: CSATPLRGTYNEQFF. The CDR3 DNA reads TGCAGTGCCACTCCTCTGCGCGGGACCTACAATGAGCAGTTCTTC.

Worth noting for this clonotype: A read error may produce the germline difference seen at one junction end. CDR3 nucleotides: TGTGCCAGCAGCTTAGGCGCGACAGGGGGCTATCCCTTGGTTCACTTC. This sequence encodes CASSLGATGGYPLVHF. The chain is built from TRBV7-2 and TRBJ2-7, with TRBD1 matching 10 bases. This CDR3 region has 16 residues. Germline V lookup: CDR1 SGHTA, CDR2 FQGNSA.

The CDR3 coding sequence is TGTGCCAGCAGCCACCCCTCGGAGGGACGCGGTGAGCAGTTCTTC. Residues: CASSHPSEGRGEQFF. The V and J genes are TRBV7-6 and TRBJ2-5; tentatively, D is TRBD2 (6 bases). The closer fit of TRBJ2-1 to the DNA end suggests the J call may be wrong. This CDR3 is built from 15 residues. From germline, CDR1 is SGHVS and CDR2 FNYEAQ.

The CDR3 sequence is CASSPQAGLANTEAFF. CDR3 sequence (DNA): TGTGCCAGCAGCCCCCAGGCGGGGTTGGCGAACACTGAAGCTTTCTTT. The chain uses TRBV7-8 and TRBJ1-1; no firm D call. The CDR3 contains 16 residues. The V gene's germline CDR1 is SGHVS and CDR2 FQNEAQ. V was pared by 5 bases and J by 1 base, with 17 bases between.

The chain recombines TRBV20-1 with TRBJ2-3; 9 bases are a match to TRBD2. This CDR3 spans 15 amino acids. Per the germline V gene, CDR1 is DFQATT and CDR2 is SNEGSKA (reference sequence). V lost 3 bases to trimming and J lost 8 bases; unmatched junction nucleotides: 12. This chain's CDR3 is CSASRGGRAIGTQYF. CDR3 bases: TGCAGTGCTAGTCGTGGCGGGAGGGCTATCGGTACGCAGTATTTT.

This clonotype showed up just once. The V gene is TRBV20-1, the J gene TRBJ2-1, with a possible D match to TRBD2 (6 bases). The CDR3 totals 15 residues. Trimming cost V 1 base and J 7 bases, with 17 bases left between them. Germline loops: CDR1 DFQATT, CDR2 SNEGSKA (reference sequence). CDR3 sequence: CSARGTSPIGNEQFF. The CDR3 coding sequence is TGCAGTGCTAGAGGTACTAGCCCGATTGGGAATGAGCAGTTCTTC.

The V call is TRBV7-9, the J call TRBJ1-4; TRBD1 might be the D (5 bases). The CDR3 extends over 15 amino acids. Trimming stripped 4 bases from V and 8 bases from J, with 17 bases between. CDR1 is SEHNR, CDR2 FQNEAQ, per germline (reference sequence). The CDR3 bases are TGTGCCAGCAGCTATTACGAGGGGTCGCGGGAAAAACTGTTTTTT. It translates to CASSYYEGSREKLFF. The variable domain in full, with the rest retrieved from reference TRBV7-9 and TRBJ1-4, is DTGVSQNPRHKITKRGQNVTFRCDPISEHNRLYWYRQTLGQGPEFLTYFQNEAQLEKSRLLSDRFSAERPKGSFSTLEIQRTEQGDSAMYLCASSYYEGSREKLFFGSGTQLSVL.